The sequence of this TCR beta chain was determined in a study of CD8 T cells in Susac syndrome. For the study at large: Active disease was present in about 6 of the sequenced Susac syndrome patients, whereas under 10 of them were in remission. Treatment status at blood draw for the Susac syndrome patients was therapy-naive, corticosteroids, or intravenous immunoglobulin alone.

Germline V gene sequence: CDR1 SGDLS, CDR2 YYNGEE. Trimming pared 0 bases from V and 8 bases from J, leaving 9 bases between. CDR3 size: 13 residues. With random hexamers, reverse transcription was performed on roughly 0.5 to 1 ug of RNA. The amplification used immunoSEQ multiplex PCR on TCR beta CDR3; it spanned 54 Vbeta and 13 Jbeta. A single record per CDR3 protein comes from TCRdb applying MiXCR to the immunoSEQ multiplex PCR reads. The sample records about 130,000 distinct CDR3 sequences, more than 90% being singletons. The TCR sequence derives from a human donor with Susac syndrome. The J gene is TRBJ2-1, the V gene TRBV9, with a weak D call TRBD2 (5 bases). Sequencing input: CD8+ T cells from PBMCs. The CDR3 here is CASSVGGSDEQFF. The DNA for the CDR3 is TGTGCCAGCAGCGTAGGAGGGTCAGATGAGCAGTTCTTC.